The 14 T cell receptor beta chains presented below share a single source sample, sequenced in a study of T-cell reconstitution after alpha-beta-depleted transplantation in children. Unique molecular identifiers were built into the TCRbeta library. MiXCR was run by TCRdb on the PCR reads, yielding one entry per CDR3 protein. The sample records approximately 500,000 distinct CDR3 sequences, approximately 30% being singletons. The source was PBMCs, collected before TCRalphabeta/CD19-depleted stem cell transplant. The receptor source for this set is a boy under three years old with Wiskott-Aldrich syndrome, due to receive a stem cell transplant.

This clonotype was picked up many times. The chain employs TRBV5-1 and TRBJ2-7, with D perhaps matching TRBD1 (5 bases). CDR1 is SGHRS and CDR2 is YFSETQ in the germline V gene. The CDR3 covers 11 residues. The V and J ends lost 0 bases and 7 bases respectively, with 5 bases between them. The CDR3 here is CASSLDREQYF. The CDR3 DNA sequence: TGCGCCAGCAGCTTGGACAGGGAGCAGTACTTC.

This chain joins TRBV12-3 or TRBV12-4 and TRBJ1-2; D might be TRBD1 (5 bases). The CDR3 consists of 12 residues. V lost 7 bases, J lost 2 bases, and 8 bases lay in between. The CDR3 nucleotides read TGTGCCAGCACCGGGGCCAACTATGGCTACACCTTC. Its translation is CASTGANYGYTF.

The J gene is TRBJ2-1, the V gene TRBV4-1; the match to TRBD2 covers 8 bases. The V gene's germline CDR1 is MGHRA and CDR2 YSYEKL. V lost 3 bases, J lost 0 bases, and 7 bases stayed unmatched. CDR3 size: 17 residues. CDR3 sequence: CASSQETSGSSYNEQFF. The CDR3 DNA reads TGCGCCAGCAGCCAGGAAACTAGCGGATCCTCCTACAATGAGCAGTTCTTC.

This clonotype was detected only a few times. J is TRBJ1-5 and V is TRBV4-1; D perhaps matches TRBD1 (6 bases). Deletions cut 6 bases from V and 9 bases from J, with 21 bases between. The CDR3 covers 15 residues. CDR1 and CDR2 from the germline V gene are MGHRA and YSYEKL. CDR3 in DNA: TGCGCCAGCAGTCAGACAGGAGTTGCGGGTGGGCCCCAGCATTTT. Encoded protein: CASSQTGVAGGPQHF.

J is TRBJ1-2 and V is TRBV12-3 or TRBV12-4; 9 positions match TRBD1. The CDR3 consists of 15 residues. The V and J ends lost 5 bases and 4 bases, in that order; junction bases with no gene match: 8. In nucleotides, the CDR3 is TGTGCCAGCAGTGGGGACCGGGACAGGGTCTATGGCTACACCTTC. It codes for CASSGDRDRVYGYTF.

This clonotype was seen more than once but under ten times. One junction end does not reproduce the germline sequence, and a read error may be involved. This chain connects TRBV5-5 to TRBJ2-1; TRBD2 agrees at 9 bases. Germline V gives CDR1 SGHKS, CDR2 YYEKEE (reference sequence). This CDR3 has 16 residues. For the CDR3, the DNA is TGTGCCGGCAGCTTGGGGTTCGGCGGGAGGGCCCCTGAGCAGTTCTTC. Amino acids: CAGSLGFGGRAPEQFF.

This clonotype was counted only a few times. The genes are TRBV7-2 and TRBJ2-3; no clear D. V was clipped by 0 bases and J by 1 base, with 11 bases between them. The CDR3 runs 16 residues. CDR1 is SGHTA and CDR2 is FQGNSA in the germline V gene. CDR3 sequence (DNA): TGTGCCAGCAGCTTAGCGTCGAGAACAGGCACAGATACGCAGTATTTT. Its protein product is CASSLASRTGTDTQYF.

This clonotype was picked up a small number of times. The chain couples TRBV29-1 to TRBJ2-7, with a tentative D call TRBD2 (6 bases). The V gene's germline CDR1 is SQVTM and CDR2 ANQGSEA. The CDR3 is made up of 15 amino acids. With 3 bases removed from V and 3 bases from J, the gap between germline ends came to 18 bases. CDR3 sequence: CSVDVRQETSYEQYF. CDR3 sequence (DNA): TGCAGCGTTGACGTTCGGCAGGAGACTAGCTACGAGCAGTACTTC.

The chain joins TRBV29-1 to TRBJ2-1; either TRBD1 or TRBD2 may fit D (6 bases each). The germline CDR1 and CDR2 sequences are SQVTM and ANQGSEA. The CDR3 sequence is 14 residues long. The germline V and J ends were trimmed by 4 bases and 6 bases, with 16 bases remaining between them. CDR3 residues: CSVGIQTGANEQFF. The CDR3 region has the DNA TGCAGCGTTGGAATACAAACGGGGGCCAATGAGCAGTTCTTC.

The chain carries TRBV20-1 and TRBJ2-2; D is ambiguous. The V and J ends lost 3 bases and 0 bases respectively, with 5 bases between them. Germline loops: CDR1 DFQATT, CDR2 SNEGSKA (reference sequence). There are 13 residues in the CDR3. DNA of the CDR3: TGCAGTGCTAGCAGTTCGAACACCGGGGAGCTGTTTTTT. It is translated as CSASSSNTGELFF.

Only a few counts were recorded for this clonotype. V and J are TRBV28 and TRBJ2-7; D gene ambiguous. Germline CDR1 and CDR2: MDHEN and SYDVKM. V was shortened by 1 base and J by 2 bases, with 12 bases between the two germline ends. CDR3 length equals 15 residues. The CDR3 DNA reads TGTGCCAGCAGTTTATCGGTCGTGGGTACCTACGAGCAGTACTTC. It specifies CASSLSVVGTYEQYF.

The DNA for the CDR3 is TGCAGCGCCGATGACGCCAGGGAGGGCTACACCTTC. Translated: CSADDAREGYTF. The J gene is TRBJ1-2, the V gene TRBV29-1; the D gene is possibly TRBD1 (5 bases). This CDR3 spans 12 amino acids. Germline-derived CDR1 and CDR2 are SQVTM and ANQGSEA. V was pared by 7 bases and J by 8 bases, with 17 bases between. Full variable domain (rest looked up from reference TRBV29-1 and TRBJ1-2): SAVISQKPSRDICQRGTSLTIQCQVDSQVTMMFWYRQQPGQSLTLIATANQGSEATYESGFVIDKFPISRPNLTFSTLTVSNMSPEDSSIYLCSADDAREGYTFGSGTRLTVV.

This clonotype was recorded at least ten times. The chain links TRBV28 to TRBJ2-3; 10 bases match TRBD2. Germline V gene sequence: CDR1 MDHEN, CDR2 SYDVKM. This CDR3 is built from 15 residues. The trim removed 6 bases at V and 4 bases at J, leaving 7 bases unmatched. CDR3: CASSLASGSPDTQYF. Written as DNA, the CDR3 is TGTGCCAGCAGCCTGGCTAGCGGGAGCCCAGATACGCAGTATTTT.

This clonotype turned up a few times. CDR3 nucleotide sequence: TGCAGCGTTCGACTAGCGGGAGAGTACAATGAGCAGTTCTTC. It yields the protein CSVRLAGEYNEQFF. The gene calls are TRBV29-1 and TRBJ2-1, with 12 bases identical to TRBD2. In germline, CDR1 is SQVTM, CDR2 ANQGSEA. The CDR3 is 14 amino acids. V shed 5 bases, J shed 4 bases, and the junction held 3 bases outside the gene matches.